This TCR beta chain was identified during a study of cytomegalovirus exposure and HLA in healthy donors. Study summary: Earlier findings included more than 95 million unique TCR beta sequences obtained from roughly 200 million T cells.

Study-level results: Being productive about 87% or about 30% of the time was typical of most TCR beta V segments in an earlier analysis.

CDR3 size: 13 residues. V shed 6 bases, J shed 8 bases, and the junction held 7 bases outside the gene matches. Germline V CDR1 and CDR2: ENHRY, SYGVKD. In regard to this clone: Its antigen is not identified.

With 60 Vbeta and 13 Jbeta primers, the PCR was carried out. Here immunoSEQ multiplex PCR was the method, and the copy in TCRdb shows in-frame clones only, minus some. The sample includes about 270,000 clones, under 80% of them seen just once. The TCR originated in a female donor in good health and CMV-seronegative. The specimen was PBMCs. The genes are TRBV10-3 and TRBJ1-1; 9 nucleotides line up with TRBD1. The CDR3 region has the DNA TGTGCCATCAGGCCGGGACAGGGTCAAGAAGCTTTCTTT. Its translation: CAIRPGQGQEAFF.